The next 19 T cell receptor beta chains were all read from a single sample in a study of cytomegalovirus exposure and HLA in healthy donors (dated by TCRdb to the late 2010s). The receptor library was made with the immunoSEQ multiplex PCR assay. The multiplex PCR relied on a mix of 60 forward primers for TCR Vbeta segments and 13 reverse primers for TCR Jbeta segments. TCRdb took over this immuneACCESS table, retaining in-frame rearrangements with V and J assigned. Such tables are incomplete; in checked studies, under half of the missing clones stem from an unresolved V gene, and the remainder is unexplained. The sample table lists 65,000 to 70,000 clones, around 91% of them with a count of one. The ten largest make up over 10% of the sample. Input material: PBMCs. The receptors were sampled from a woman aged 25 to 45 in good health and CMV-seropositive.

The gene calls are TRBV9 and TRBJ2-6; 9 bases align to TRBD1. The CDR3 loop spans 17 amino acids. Germline V lookup: CDR1 SGDLS, CDR2 YYNGEE. The trim removed 2 bases at V and 0 bases at J, leaving 3 bases unmatched. The CDR3 DNA reads as TGTGCCAGCAGCGTGGGGACAGGGACCTCTGGGGCCAACGTCCTGACTTTC. As protein: CASSVGTGTSGANVLTF.

The gene calls are TRBV2 and TRBJ1-1; TRBD1 matches at 10 bases. V shed 6 bases and J 5 bases; nucleotides not matched to a gene: 3. CDR3 size: 13 residues. Germline-derived CDR1 and CDR2 are SNHLY and FYNNEI. The CDR3 protein is CASRDRGLTEAFF. The CDR3 coding sequence is TGTGCCAGCAGAGACAGGGGGCTAACTGAAGCTTTCTTT.

V is TRBV6-1 and J is TRBJ2-1; D perhaps matches TRBD2 (7 bases). Trimming took 8 bases from V and 3 from J, leaving 14 bases between them. The CDR3 runs 14 residues. The germline V gene has CDR1 MNHNS and CDR2 SASEGT. The CDR3 here is CASGGQRDYNEQFF. The CDR3 region has the DNA TGTGCCAGCGGGGGGCAGCGGGACTACAATGAGCAGTTCTTC.

This clone was recorded a few times. V usage is TRBV21-1 and J usage is TRBJ2-3; the table's D call of TRBD2 was not tested on the DNA. TRBV21-1 is a pseudogene segment. This CDR3 comprises 19 residues. This chain's CDR3 is CASSKTASGRGRGTDTQYF. The CDR3 region has the DNA TGTGCCAGCAGCAAAACGGCTAGCGGGAGGGGTCGGGGCACAGATACGCAGTATTTT.

The chain couples TRBV6-1 to TRBJ2-1; 10 bases are a match to TRBD2. The germline V gene encodes CDR1 MNHNS and CDR2 SASEGT. The CDR3 extends over 16 amino acids. V dropped 7 bases and J dropped 7; count of bases not matched to a gene: 13. The CDR3 DNA reads as TGTGCCAGCACCGAAGCTACTAGCGGGATAATGAATGAGCAGTTCTTC. Translating it yields CASTEATSGIMNEQFF.

This sequence joins TRBV5-6 and TRBJ2-7, with D maybe TRBD1 (6 bases). Per germline, CDR1 SGHDT and CDR2 YYEEEE. Trimming removed 0 bases from V and 2 bases from J, with 9 bases in between. The CDR3 loop spans 14 amino acids. The CDR3 region is CASSLVGQTYEQYF. The CDR3 coding sequence is TGTGCCAGCAGCTTGGTCGGACAGACCTACGAGCAGTACTTC.

The J gene is TRBJ2-7, the V gene TRBV14; D perhaps matches TRBD1 (5 bases). Germline loops: CDR1 SGHDN, CDR2 FVKESK. Trimming shortened V by 5 bases and J by 3 bases, and 8 bases separated the two germline ends. This CDR3 is built from 12 residues. The chain's CDR3 is CASSETGYEQYF. The CDR3 nucleotides are TGTGCCAGCAGCGAAACAGGCTACGAGCAGTACTTC.

The chain has TRBV7-2 and TRBJ2-7; the D gene is possibly TRBD2 (5 bases). Germline assignment: CDR1 SGHTA and CDR2 FQGNSA. The CDR3 is 16 residues long. Between the trimmed V and J ends, which lost 5 bases and 5 bases, there was a span of 22 bases. CDR3 amino acids: CASSGTLTSYDDEQYF. In nucleotides, the CDR3 is TGTGCCAGCAGCGGAACCCTAACTAGTTACGATGACGAGCAGTACTTC.

The chain recombines TRBV11-3 with TRBJ2-1; weak D call: TRBD2 (7 bases). Trimming stripped 2 bases from V and 4 bases from J, with 15 bases between. Germline loops: CDR1 SGHNT, CDR2 YENEEA. The CDR3 runs to 16 residues. The CDR3 coding sequence is TGTGCCAGCAGCTTACGAGGGGGGGGCGTTTACAATGAGCAGTTCTTC. Translating it yields CASSLRGGGVYNEQFF.

The chain links TRBV11-2 to TRBJ2-1, with TRBD2 matching 10 bases. This CDR3 contains 15 residues. Germline loops: CDR1 SGHAT, CDR2 FQNNGV. V was clipped by 4 bases and J by 3 bases; unmatched bases: 3. Here the CDR3 DNA reads TGTGCCAGCAGCTGGACTAGCGGAAGCTACAATGAGCAGTTCTTC. It is translated as CASSWTSGSYNEQFF.

The rearrangement uses TRBV30 and TRBJ1-1; D gene uncertain. V lost 5 bases and J lost 5, with 18 bases in between. CDR3 size: 14 residues. Germline-derived CDR1 and CDR2 are GTSNPN and SVGIG (reference sequence). The CDR3 is CAWYYGSGQTEAFF. The CDR3 nucleotides read TGTGCCTGGTACTACGGGAGCGGGCAGACTGAAGCTTTCTTT.

This clone is a singleton in its sample. The chain uses TRBV7-8 and TRBJ2-7, with TRBD1 as a possible D gene (6 bases). V shed 4 bases and J shed 0 bases, with 10 bases lying between them. This CDR3 has 14 residues. Germline V gene lookup returns CDR1 SGHVS and CDR2 FQNEAQ. For the CDR3, the DNA is TGTGCCAGCAGCTACCTAGGGGGCTCCTACGAGCAGTACTTC. Protein: CASSYLGGSYEQYF.

The count of this clone is one. The chain links TRBV2 to TRBJ2-6; tentatively, D is TRBD1 (5 bases). Germline CDR1 is SNHLY and CDR2 is FYNNEI. The CDR3 has 15 amino acids. V was pared by 5 bases and J by 0 bases, with 8 bases between. CDR3 residues: CASSRQYSGANVLTF. For the CDR3, the DNA is TGTGCCAGCAGTCGACAGTACTCTGGGGCCAACGTCCTGACTTTC.

V usage is TRBV5-1 and J usage is TRBJ2-6, with D maybe TRBD1 (6 bases). CDR3 length equals 16 residues. Germline V gene data show CDR1 as SGHRS and CDR2 as YFSETQ. V dropped 0 bases and J dropped 1 base, with 8 bases sitting between them. The CDR3 DNA sequence: TGCGCCAGCAGCTTGGGGACAGCATCTGGGGCCAACGTCCTGACTTTC. This gives the protein CASSLGTASGANVLTF.

This sequence joins TRBV27 and TRBJ1-4, with D unclear. The germline CDR1 and CDR2 sequences are MNHEY and SMNVEV (reference sequence). The V end was cut by 6 bases, the J end by 5 bases, with 10 bases between. The CDR3 runs 13 residues. The CDR3 DNA reads TGTGCCAGCAGCATTCTCGGGAATGAAAAACTGTTTTTT. Its translation: CASSILGNEKLFF.

A remark on this clone: This CDR3 is also generated by other DNA sequences in the sample. This chain links TRBV18 with TRBJ1-1, with TRBD1 identical over 7 bases. The CDR3 is made up of 13 amino acids. The V and J ends lost 6 bases and 1 base, in that order; junction bases with no gene match: 2. From germline, CDR1 is KGHSH and CDR2 LQKENI. Here the CDR3 DNA reads TGTGCCAGCTCCCGACAGGGGAACACTGAAGCTTTCTTT. Translating it yields CASSRQGNTEAFF.

This clone appeared a single time. V usage is TRBV6-5 and J usage is TRBJ2-3, with 7 bases matching TRBD1. The CDR3 sequence is 14 residues long. CDR1 and CDR2 (germline): MNHEY, SVGAGI. J lost 11 bases, V lost 0 bases, and 8 bases had no gene match. The CDR3 spells CASSYSTGYRVQYF. CDR3 nucleotide sequence: TGTGCCAGCAGTTACTCGACAGGGTACAGGGTGCAGTATTTT.

The chain carries TRBV7-2 and TRBJ2-4; 7 bases align to TRBD1. CDR1 is SGHTA and CDR2 is FQGNSA in the germline V gene. Trimming removed 10 bases from V and 5 bases from J; junction bases left unmatched: 14. The CDR3 is made up of 15 amino acids. Here the CDR3 reads CATGTENHPQNIQYF. As DNA, the CDR3 is TGTGCCACCGGGACAGAGAACCATCCGCAAAACATTCAGTACTTC.

This clone was seen a single time. The chain uses TRBV5-1 and TRBJ1-4, with 10 bases that match TRBD1. Looked up from germline, CDR1 is SGHRS and CDR2 is YFSETQ. This CDR3 comprises 17 residues. With V trimmed by 4 bases and J by 3 bases, 9 bases remained unmatched. In DNA form, the CDR3 reads TGCGCCAGCAGCGACCCGGGACAGGGGTATCCTAATGAAAAACTGTTTTTT. Protein sequence: CASSDPGQGYPNEKLFF.